The T cell receptor (beta chain) described here comes from a study of radiotherapy plus CTLA-4 blockade in lung cancer. For the study at large: Among patients, 15% to 20% showed objective responses, and approximately 30% had disease control. Study findings and constraints: The authors reported that early blood T cell clone dynamics, with interferon-beta, best predicted response. There was expansion of tumor-derived TCR clones in blood after radiotherapy plus ipilimumab.

In regard to this clone: Its antigen remains unidentified.

Chemo-refractory metastatic non-small-cell lung cancer patients received focal radiation with ipilimumab CTLA-4 blockade. This CDR3 is built from 13 residues. Trimming removed 5 bases from V and 3 bases from J; junction bases left unmatched: 6. Germline V lookup: CDR1 SQVTM, CDR2 ANQGSEA. Clones were read by immunoSEQ multiplex PCR, and TCRdb kept only the in-frame ones, dropping some. The sample yields about 14,000 clones, 87% seen once. The material was peripheral blood, obtained from a patient treated with radiotherapy plus ipilimumab. This receptor was obtained from a human donor with non-small cell lung cancer that progressed on radiotherapy plus ipilimumab. Some clones in this sample may be carry-over from other donors' samples. The rearrangement uses TRBV29-1 and TRBJ2-5; 7 bases fit TRBD1. CDR3 bases: TGCAGCGTTCGCTCAGGGGGAAAAGAGACCCAGTACTTC. Translating it yields CSVRSGGKETQYF. Variable domain in full (rest from reference TRBV29-1 and TRBJ2-5): SAVISQKPSRDICQRGTSLTIQCQVDSQVTMMFWYRQQPGQSLTLIATANQGSEATYESGFVIDKFPISRPNLTFSTLTVSNMSPEDSSIYLCSVRSGGKETQYFGPGTRLLVL.